One and the same sample provided the 9 T cell receptor beta chains below, sequenced in a study of blood T cell repertoires in COVID-19 (dated by TCRdb to the early 2020s). The library was produced with the immunoSEQ multiplex PCR assay. In its TCRdb copy, this immuneACCESS table keeps in-frame sequences only and misses some clones. Where compared with another copy, unresolved V genes explain less than half of these, and the others have no known cause. Present in this sample are under 200,000 clones, 80% to 90% of which were seen just once. The top ten clonotypes cover around 2.5% of the sample. Sequencing was done on a sample of peripheral blood. These receptors were obtained from a middle-aged man with active or convalescent COVID-19.

The V gene is TRBV20-1, the J gene TRBJ2-7; unclear D gene. There are 12 residues in the CDR3. Trimming pared 3 bases from V and 3 bases from J, leaving 9 bases between. CDR1 and CDR2 from the germline V gene are DFQATT and SNEGSKA (reference sequence). CDR3 coding DNA: TGCAGTGCTAGTTCTACGGGCTACGAGCAGTACTTC. Protein product: CSASSTGYEQYF.

The gene calls are TRBV7-2 and TRBJ1-2, with D possibly matching TRBD1 (6 bases). Germline V gene lookup returns CDR1 SGHTA and CDR2 FQGNSA. V was trimmed by 7 bases and J by 0 bases, leaving 15 bases between them. The CDR3 loop spans 15 amino acids. DNA of the CDR3: TGTGCCAGCACCGGGACACCTGTTACTAACTATGGCTACACCTTC. It specifies CASTGTPVTNYGYTF.

The chain links TRBV30 to TRBJ1-1; possibly TRBD1 for D (5 bases). With 3 bases removed from V and 11 bases from J, the gap between germline ends came to 16 bases. CDR1 is GTSNPN, CDR2 SVGIG, per germline (reference sequence). This CDR3 is built from 12 residues. The CDR3 DNA is TGTGCCTGGAGAGCAGGGTCCCAAACGGCTTTCTTT. Translating it yields CAWRAGSQTAFF. Looking up the rest from reference TRBV30 and TRBJ1-1 gives the full variable domain: SQTIHQWPATLVQPVGSPLSLECTVEGTSNPNLYWYRQAAGRGLQLLFYSVGIGQISSEVPQNLSASRPQDRQFILSSKKLLLSDSGFYLCAWRAGSQTAFFGQGTRLTVV.

The chain joins TRBV6-6 to TRBJ2-7; the match to TRBD1 covers 7 bases. This CDR3 is 14 amino acids long. The V segment lost 5 bases and the J segment 3 bases; nucleotides outside the gene matches: 7. Germline V lookup: CDR1 MNHNY, CDR2 SVGAGI (reference sequence). The CDR3 DNA reads as TGTGCCAGCAGTCCCAGGGACAGCCGCTACGAGCAGTACTTC. Encoded protein: CASSPRDSRYEQYF.

The chain has TRBV5-4 and TRBJ2-5, with D possibly matching TRBD2 (5 bases). Germline V gives CDR1 SGHNT, CDR2 YYREEE (reference sequence). The ends were cut back, 1 base at V and 4 bases at J, with 14 bases in the middle. This CDR3 spans 15 amino acids. This CDR3 reads CASSLRLAWGETQYF. The CDR3 DNA sequence: TGTGCCAGCAGCTTGCGCCTAGCCTGGGGAGAGACCCAGTACTTC.

The genes are TRBV4-1 and TRBJ1-1; no clear D. The CDR3 extends over 11 amino acids. Germline CDR1 reads MGHRA; CDR2 reads YSYEKL. V lost 6 bases to trimming and J lost 4 bases, with 6 bases between them. Here the CDR3 DNA reads TGCGCCAGCAGGGCAGGCACTGAAGCTTTCTTT. This encodes CASRAGTEAFF.

This clone came up once. The chain is built from TRBV20-1 and TRBJ2-1; D remains unclear. There are 11 residues in the CDR3. The V end lost 3 bases, the J end lost 6 bases, and 6 bases lay between the germline ends. The germline CDR1 and CDR2 sequences are DFQATT and SNEGSKA (reference sequence). CDR3 in DNA: TGCAGTGCTAGTAACTTCAATGAGCAGTTCTTC. Protein sequence: CSASNFNEQFF.

J is TRBJ1-3 and V is TRBV6-2 or TRBV6-3; no firm D call. This CDR3 is built from 15 residues. V was clipped by 2 bases and J by 0 bases, with 8 bases between them. Looked up from germline, CDR1 is MNHEY and CDR2 is SVGEGT. CDR3 nucleotides: TGTGCCAGCAGTTACCGGGTCGACTCTGGAAACACCATATATTTT. It yields the protein CASSYRVDSGNTIYF.

The chain couples TRBV28 to TRBJ2-7; D may be TRBD2 (6 bases). The V gene's germline CDR1 is MDHEN and CDR2 SYDVKM. The V end lost 5 bases, the J end lost 0 bases, and 17 bases lay between the germline ends. The CDR3 is made up of 16 amino acids. Here the CDR3 DNA reads TGTGCCAGCAGTCCCCCTTGGGGGGTCCGCTCCTACGAGCAGTACTTC. It is translated as CASSPPWGVRSYEQYF. The full variable domain, its missing parts supplied by reference TRBV28 and TRBJ2-7, is DVKVTQSSRYLVKRTGEKVFLECVQDMDHENMFWYRQDPGLGLRLIYFSYDVKMKEKGDIPEGYSVSREKKERFSLILESASTNQTSMYLCASSPPWGVRSYEQYFGPGTRLTVT.